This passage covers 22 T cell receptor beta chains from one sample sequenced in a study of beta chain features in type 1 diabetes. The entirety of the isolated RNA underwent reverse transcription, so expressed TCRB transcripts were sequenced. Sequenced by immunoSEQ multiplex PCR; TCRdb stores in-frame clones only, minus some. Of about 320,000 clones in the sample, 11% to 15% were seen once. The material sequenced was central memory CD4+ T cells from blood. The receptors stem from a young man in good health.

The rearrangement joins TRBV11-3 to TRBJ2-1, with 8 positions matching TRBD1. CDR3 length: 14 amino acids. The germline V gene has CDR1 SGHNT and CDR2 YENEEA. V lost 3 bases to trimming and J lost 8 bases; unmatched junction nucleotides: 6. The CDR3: CASSLFSGGDEQFF. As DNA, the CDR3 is TGTGCCAGCAGCTTGTTTTCAGGGGGCGATGAGCAGTTCTTC.

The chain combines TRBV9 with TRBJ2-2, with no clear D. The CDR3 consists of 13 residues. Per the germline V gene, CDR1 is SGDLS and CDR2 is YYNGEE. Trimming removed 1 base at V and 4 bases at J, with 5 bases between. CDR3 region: CASSVKITGELFF. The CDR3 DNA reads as TGTGCCAGCAGCGTAAAGATCACCGGGGAGCTGTTTTTT.

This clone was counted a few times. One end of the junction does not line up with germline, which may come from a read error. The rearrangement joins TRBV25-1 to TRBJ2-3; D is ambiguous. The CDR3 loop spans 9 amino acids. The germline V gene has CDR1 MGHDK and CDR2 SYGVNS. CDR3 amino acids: CASKDTQYF. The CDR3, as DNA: TGTGCCAGCAAAGATACGCAGTATTTT. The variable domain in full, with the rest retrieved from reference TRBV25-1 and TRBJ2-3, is EADIYQTPRYLVIGTGKKITLECSQTMGHDKMYWYQQDPGMELHLIHYSYGVNSTEKGDLSSESTVSRIRTEHFPLTLESARPSHTSQYLCASKDTQYFGPGTRLTVL.

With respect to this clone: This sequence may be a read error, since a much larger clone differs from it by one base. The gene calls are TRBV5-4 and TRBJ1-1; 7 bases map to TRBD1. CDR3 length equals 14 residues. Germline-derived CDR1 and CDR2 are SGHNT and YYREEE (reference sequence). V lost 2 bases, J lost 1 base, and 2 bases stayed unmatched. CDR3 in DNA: TGTGCCAGCAGCTTAGGACAGGAGAACACTGAAGCTTTCTTT. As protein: CASSLGQENTEAFF. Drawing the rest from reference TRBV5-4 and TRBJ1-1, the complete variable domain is ETGVTQSPTHLIKTRGQQVTLRCSSQSGHNTVSWYQQALGQGPQFIFQYYREEENGRGNFPPRFSGLQFPNYSSELNVNALELDDSALYLCASSLGQENTEAFFGQGTRLTVV.

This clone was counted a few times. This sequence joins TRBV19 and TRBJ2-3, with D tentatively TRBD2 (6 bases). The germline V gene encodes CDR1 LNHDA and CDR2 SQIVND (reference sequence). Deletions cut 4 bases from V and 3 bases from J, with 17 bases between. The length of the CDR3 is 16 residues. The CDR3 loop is CASSTRRGGRTDTQYF. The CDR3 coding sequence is TGTGCCAGTAGTACCCGCCGTGGAGGGAGGACAGATACGCAGTATTTT.

The DNA for the CDR3 is TGTGCCAGCAGCCCCTCGACAGGGCCCGGCGGAACCGGGGAGCTGTTTTTT. Protein sequence: CASSPSTGPGGTGELFF. The chain couples TRBV9 to TRBJ2-2; 7 nucleotides align to TRBD1. This CDR3 is 17 amino acids long. V lost 4 bases to trimming and J lost 5 bases; unmatched junction nucleotides: 14. From germline, CDR1 is SGDLS and CDR2 YYNGEE.

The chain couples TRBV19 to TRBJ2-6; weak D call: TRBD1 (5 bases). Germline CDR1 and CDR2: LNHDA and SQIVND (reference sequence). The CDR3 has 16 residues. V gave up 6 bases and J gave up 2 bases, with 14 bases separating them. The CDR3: CASSPDIAAGANVLTF. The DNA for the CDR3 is TGTGCCAGTAGCCCGGACATCGCGGCTGGGGCCAACGTCCTGACTTTC.

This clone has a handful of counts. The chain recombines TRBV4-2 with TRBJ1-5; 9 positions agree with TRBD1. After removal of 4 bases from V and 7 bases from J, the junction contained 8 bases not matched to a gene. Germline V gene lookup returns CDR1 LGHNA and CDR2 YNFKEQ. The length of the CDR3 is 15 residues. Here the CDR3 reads CASSLGQGGEQPQHF. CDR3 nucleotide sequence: TGTGCCAGCAGCCTGGGACAGGGTGGGGAACAGCCCCAGCATTTT.

Written as DNA, the CDR3 is TGTGCCAGCAGCCAACGGACAGGGGGCCGGGCGGAGACCCAGTACTTC. Translation gives CASSQRTGGRAETQYF. J is TRBJ2-5 and V is TRBV14; 11 bases fit TRBD1. Germline V CDR1 and CDR2: SGHDN, FVKESK. CDR3 length: 16 residues. With 2 bases clipped from V and 5 bases from J, the junction kept 7 bases outside the gene matches.

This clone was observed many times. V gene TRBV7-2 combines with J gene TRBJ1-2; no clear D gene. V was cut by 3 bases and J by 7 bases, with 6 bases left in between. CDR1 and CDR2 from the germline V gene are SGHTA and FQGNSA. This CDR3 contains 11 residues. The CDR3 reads CASSLGSGYTF. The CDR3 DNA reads TGTGCCAGCAGCTTGGGATCTGGCTACACCTTC.

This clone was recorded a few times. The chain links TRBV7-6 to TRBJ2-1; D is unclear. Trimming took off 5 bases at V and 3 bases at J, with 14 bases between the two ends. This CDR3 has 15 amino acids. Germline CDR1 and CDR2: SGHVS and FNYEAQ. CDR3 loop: CASSPRRSYYNEQFF. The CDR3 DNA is TGTGCCAGCAGCCCGAGAAGGAGTTACTACAATGAGCAGTTCTTC.

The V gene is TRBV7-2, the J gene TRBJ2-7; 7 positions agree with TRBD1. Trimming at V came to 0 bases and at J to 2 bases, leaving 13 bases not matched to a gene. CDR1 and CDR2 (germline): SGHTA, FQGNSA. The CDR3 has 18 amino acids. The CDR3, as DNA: TGTGCCAGCAGCTTAGCGCGCGTTTTGGGGCAGGGGGCCTACGAGCAGTACTTC. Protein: CASSLARVLGQGAYEQYF.

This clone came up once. CDR3 DNA: TGCGCCAGCAGCCAAGACGTGACTAGCGGGGGCATGGGAAATGAGCAGTTCTTC. The encoded protein is CASSQDVTSGGMGNEQFF. The chain employs TRBV4-3 and TRBJ2-1; 12 bases map to TRBD2. The CDR3 has 18 residues. Germline loops: CDR1 LGHNA, CDR2 YSLEER. With V trimmed by 0 bases and J by 7 bases, 10 bases remained unmatched.

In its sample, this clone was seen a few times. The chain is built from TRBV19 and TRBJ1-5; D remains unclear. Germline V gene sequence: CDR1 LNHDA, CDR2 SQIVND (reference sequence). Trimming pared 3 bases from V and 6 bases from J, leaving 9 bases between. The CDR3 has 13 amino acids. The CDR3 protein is CASSMSGGQPQHF. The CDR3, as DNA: TGTGCCAGTAGTATGTCCGGAGGTCAGCCCCAGCATTTT.

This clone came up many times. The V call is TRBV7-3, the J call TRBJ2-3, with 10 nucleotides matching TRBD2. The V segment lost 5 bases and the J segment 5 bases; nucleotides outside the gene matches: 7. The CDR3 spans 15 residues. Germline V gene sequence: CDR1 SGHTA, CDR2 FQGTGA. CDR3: CASSPLAGALDTQYF. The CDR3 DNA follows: TGTGCCAGCAGCCCCCTAGCGGGAGCGCTAGATACGCAGTATTTT.

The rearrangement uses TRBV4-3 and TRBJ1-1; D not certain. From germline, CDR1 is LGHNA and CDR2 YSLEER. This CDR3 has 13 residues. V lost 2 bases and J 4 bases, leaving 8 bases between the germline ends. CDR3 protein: CASSQKEGTEAFF. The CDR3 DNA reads TGCGCCAGCAGCCAAAAAGAGGGCACTGAAGCTTTCTTT.

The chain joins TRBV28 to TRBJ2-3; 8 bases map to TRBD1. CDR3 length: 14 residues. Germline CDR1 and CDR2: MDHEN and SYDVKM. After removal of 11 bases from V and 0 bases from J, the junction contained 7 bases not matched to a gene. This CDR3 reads CAGTQGGSTDTQYF. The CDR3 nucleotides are TGTGCCGGGACACAGGGGGGAAGCACAGATACGCAGTATTTT. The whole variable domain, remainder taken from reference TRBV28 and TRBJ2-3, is DVKVTQSSRYLVKRTGEKVFLECVQDMDHENMFWYRQDPGLGLRLIYFSYDVKMKEKGDIPEGYSVSREKKERFSLILESASTNQTSMYLCAGTQGGSTDTQYFGPGTRLTVL.

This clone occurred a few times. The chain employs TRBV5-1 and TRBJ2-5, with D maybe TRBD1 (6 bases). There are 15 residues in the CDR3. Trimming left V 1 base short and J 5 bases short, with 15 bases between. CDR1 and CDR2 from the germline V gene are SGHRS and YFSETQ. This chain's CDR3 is CASSLQGPGAETQYF. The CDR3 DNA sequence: TGCGCCAGCAGCTTGCAGGGGCCCGGGGCGGAGACCCAGTACTTC.

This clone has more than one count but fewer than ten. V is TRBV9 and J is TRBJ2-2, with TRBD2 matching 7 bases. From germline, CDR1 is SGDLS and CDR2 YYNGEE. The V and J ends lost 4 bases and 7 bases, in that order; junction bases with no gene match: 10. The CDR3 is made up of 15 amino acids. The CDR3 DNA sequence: TGTGCCAGCAGCCAGGCGAGCGGGGTACACGGGGAGCTGTTTTTT. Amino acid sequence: CASSQASGVHGELFF. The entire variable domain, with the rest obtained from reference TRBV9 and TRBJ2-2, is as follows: DSGVTQTPKHLITATGQRVTLRCSPRSGDLSVYWYQQSLDQGLQFLIQYYNGEERAKGNILERFSAQQFPDLHSELNLSSLELGDSALYFCASSQASGVHGELFFGEGSRLTVL.

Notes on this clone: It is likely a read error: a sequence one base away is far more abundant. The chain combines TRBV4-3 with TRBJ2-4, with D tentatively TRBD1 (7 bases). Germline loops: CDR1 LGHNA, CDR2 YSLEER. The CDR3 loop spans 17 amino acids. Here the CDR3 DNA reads TGCGCCAGCATCCAAGACTCAGGGGGGTTGGTCAAAAACATTCAGTACTTC. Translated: CASIQDSGGLVKNIQYF.

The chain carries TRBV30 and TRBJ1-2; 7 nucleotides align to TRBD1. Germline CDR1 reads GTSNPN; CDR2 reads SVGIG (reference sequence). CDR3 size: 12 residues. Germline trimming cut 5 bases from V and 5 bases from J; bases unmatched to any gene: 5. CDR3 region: CAWVTGPYGYTF. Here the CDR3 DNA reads TGTGCCTGGGTGACAGGGCCTTATGGCTACACCTTC.

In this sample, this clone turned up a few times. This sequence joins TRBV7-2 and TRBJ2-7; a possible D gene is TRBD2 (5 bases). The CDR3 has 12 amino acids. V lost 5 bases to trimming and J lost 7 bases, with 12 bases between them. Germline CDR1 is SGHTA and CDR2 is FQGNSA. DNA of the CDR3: TGTGCCAGCAGCCAAGAACTAGGGGAGCAGTACTTC. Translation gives CASSQELGEQYF. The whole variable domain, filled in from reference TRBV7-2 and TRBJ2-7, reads GAGVSQSPSNKVTEKGKDVELRCDPISGHTALYWYRQSLGQGLEFLIYFQGNSAPDKSGLPSDRFSAERTGGSVSTLTIQRTQQEDSAVYLCASSQELGEQYFGPGTRLTVT.